These T cell receptor beta chains were read from a single sample in a study of blood T cell repertoires in COVID-19. Here immunoSEQ multiplex PCR was the method, and the copy in TCRdb shows in-frame clones only, minus some. The table includes about 68,000 clones, more than 80% detected once. The source material was peripheral blood. The source of these receptors is a man aged 30 to 39 with acute or convalescent COVID-19. The CDR3 runs from the conserved cysteine through the conserved F or W. Fields, in order: J gene, D gene, clone size, V gene, CDR3 protein, CDR3 DNA. D genes are given only for firm matches. Not all rows give a size; the values are once, few, many and, for expanded clones, a class.

TRBJ2-7 TRBD2 . TRBV6-2/TRBV6-3 CASSYASGSYEQYF TGTGCCAGCAGTTACGCTAGCGGGAGCTACGAGCAGTACTTC
TRBJ1-2 . few TRBV30 CAWSQDLNYGYTF TGTGCCTGGAGTCAAGACTTAAACTATGGCTACACCTTC
TRBJ2-5 . . TRBV12-5 CASGDPDSQETQYF TGTGCTAGTGGCGACCCCGACAGCCAAGAGACCCAGTACTTC
TRBJ2-7 . . TRBV6-4 CAREGVGTYEQYF TGTGCCAGGGAGGGTGTCGGTACCTACGAGCAGTACTTC
TRBJ1-1 . . TRBV2 CLRGVTEAFF TGCCTGCGGGGGGTCACTGAAGCTTTCTTT
TRBJ2-3 . . TRBV5-4 CASSLAGGTQYF TGTGCCAGCAGCTTGGCCGGGGGTACGCAGTATTTT
TRBJ2-3 . . TRBV6-5 CASSYKLPSTDTQYF TGTGCCAGCAGTTACAAACTGCCCAGCACAGATACGCAGTATTTT
TRBJ2-3 . . TRBV2 CASSEPVPTDTQYF TGTGCCAGCAGTGAACCGGTTCCCACAGATACGCAGTATTTT
TRBJ2-6 . . TRBV5-1 CASSLFGSQAGANVLTF TGCGCCAGCAGCTTGTTTGGGTCTCAGGCTGGGGCCAACGTCCTGACTTTC
TRBJ1-2 . few TRBV5-6 CASSFPEHLYGYTF TGTGCCAGCAGCTTTCCCGAACACCTCTATGGCTACACCTTC
TRBJ1-4 . few TRBV2 CASTGQLNEKLFF TGTGCCAGCACGGGACAACTTAATGAAAAACTGTTTTTT
TRBJ1-4 TRBD1 . TRBV19 CASSPNAAQGGEKLFF TGTGCCAGTAGCCCAAACGCGGCACAGGGGGGCGAAAAACTGTTTTTT
TRBJ1-1 . . TRBV6-4 CASTPPDRPNTEAFF TGTGCCAGCACCCCGCCTGACAGGCCGAACACTGAAGCTTTCTTT
TRBJ2-7 TRBD2 . TRBV7-8 CASSSLGLAGYEQYF TGTGCCAGCAGCTCGCTTGGACTAGCGGGGTACGAGCAGTACTTC
TRBJ2-1 TRBD2 . TRBV5-1 CASSLIAGGNNEQFF TGCGCCAGCAGCTTGATAGCGGGAGGAAACAATGAGCAGTTCTTC
TRBJ1-4 . . TRBV28 CASALAGKWGKLFF TGTGCCAGCGCTTTGGCAGGGAAGTGGGGAAAACTGTTTTTT
TRBJ2-7 TRBD2 . TRBV7-7 CASSLGSGNYEQYF TGTGCCAGCAGCTTAGGGAGCGGGAACTACGAGCAGTACTTC
TRBJ2-3 TRBD2 . TRBV2 CASRAASGSGHGTDTQYF TGTGCCAGCCGCGCAGCTAGCGGGAGCGGGCACGGCACAGATACGCAGTATTTT
TRBJ2-7 TRBD2 . TRBV20-1 CSASKASGFHEQYF TGCAGTGCTAGTAAGGCTAGCGGGTTCCACGAGCAGTACTTC
TRBJ2-2 TRBD1 . TRBV6-4 CASSHTGDTGELFF TGTGCCAGCAGTCATACAGGGGACACCGGGGAGCTGTTTTTT
TRBJ2-1 . . TRBV9 CASSVAGYSNEQFF TGTGCCAGCAGCGTTGCGGGATACTCCAATGAGCAGTTCTTC
TRBJ1-5 TRBD1 . TRBV19 CASSIRTGAINQPQHF TGTGCCAGTAGTATCAGGACAGGGGCGATCAATCAGCCCCAGCATTTT
TRBJ2-1 . . TRBV11-2 CASSLFRGAPFPYNEQFF TGTGCCAGCAGCTTATTCCGGGGGGCACCCTTCCCCTACAATGAGCAGTTCTTC
TRBJ1-5 . . TRBV27 CASSFRVSQPQHF TGTGCCAGCAGTTTCAGGGTGAGTCAGCCCCAGCATTTT
TRBJ2-5 . . TRBV18 CASSPFDSVETQYF TGTGCCAGCTCACCTTTTGACAGTGTGGAGACCCAGTACTTC
TRBJ2-3 . . TRBV20-1 CSGGSRDTQYF TGCAGTGGTGGGAGCAGGGATACGCAGTATTTT
TRBJ1-2 TRBD1 . TRBV9 CASSVVTGAGYGYTF TGTGCCAGCAGCGTAGTCACAGGGGCCGGCTATGGCTACACCTTC
TRBJ2-3 . few TRBV2 CASSDSVGLASGTDTQYF TGTGCCAGCAGTGACAGTGTGGGGCTAGCGAGTGGGACAGATACGCAGTATTTT
TRBJ2-1 TRBD1 . TRBV6-5 CASSPGTGDYNEQFF TGTGCCAGCAGTCCCGGGACAGGGGATTACAATGAACAGTTCTTC
TRBJ1-1 TRBD1 . TRBV5-1 CASSPTGQGPNEAFF TGCGCCAGCAGCCCAACGGGACAGGGCCCTAATGAAGCTTTCTTT
TRBJ1-5 . . TRBV19 CASRNRDFQPQHF TGTGCCAGTAGAAACCGGGACTTTCAGCCCCAGCATTTT
TRBJ2-3 . . TRBV5-6 CASSPRQATDTQYF TGTGCCAGCAGCCCAAGACAGGCCACAGATACGCAGTATTTT
TRBJ1-4 . . TRBV4-1 CASSQGPQASTNEKLFF TGCGCCAGCAGCCAAGGGCCCCAGGCGTCGACTAATGAAAAACTGTTTTTT
TRBJ1-4 . . TRBV3-1/TRBV3-2 CASSPRGEEKLFF TGTGCCAGCAGCCCTAGGGGCGAAGAAAAACTGTTTTTT
TRBJ1-5 . . TRBV5-6 CASSLARSVNQPQHF TGTGCCAGCAGCTTGGCTAGGTCCGTCAATCAGCCCCAGCATTTT
TRBJ1-6 . . TRBV12-3/TRBV12-4 CASSFEGALHF TGTGCCAGCAGTTTTGAGGGGGCCCTCCACTTT
TRBJ2-1 . once TRBV5-1 CASSFGGRDNEQFF TGCGCCAGCAGCTTCGGGGGACGAGACAATGAGCAGTTCTTC
TRBJ2-1 TRBD2 . TRBV28 CASSLGGASGRNEQFF TGTGCCAGCAGTTTAGGGGGGGCTAGCGGGAGGAACGAGCAGTTCTTC
TRBJ1-1 . few TRBV9 CASSVGGVGALGAFF TGTGCCAGCAGCGTAGGGGGTGTGGGGGCCTTGGGCGCTTTCTTT
TRBJ1-1 . once TRBV6-5 CASTNTEGTEAFF TGTGCCAGCACTAACACGGAGGGGACTGAAGCTTTCTTT
TRBJ2-7 . once TRBV27 CASSWAMGVDRQYF TGTGCCAGCAGTTGGGCGATGGGAGTCGATCGCCAGTACTTC